The sequence of this T cell receptor beta chain was determined in a study of blood T cell repertoires in COVID-19. Study at large: Acute-phase and convalescent COVID-19 samples originated in the United States, Italy and Spain. PBMCs, B-cell-depleted T cells, or T cells provided the cDNA or gDNA that made up the material.

There are 17 residues in the CDR3. V trimming: 0 bases; J trimming: 4 bases; junction bases outside the gene matches: 9. The germline CDR1 and CDR2 sequences are KGHSY and FQNENV. Per the study methods: Using reference gene primer amplification, nucleated cell counts were estimated. Sequencing was performed with immunoSEQ multiplex PCR; in TCRdb, only in-frame clones are kept and a portion is missing. V and J calls and clone size are those listed in that table; D and trimming were worked out from the DNA. The top ten hold roughly 5% of the sample, which has about 200,000 clones, roughly 82% seen once. Participants' own reports of clinical history determined their cohort assignment.

The chain links TRBV16 to TRBJ2-1, with 7 bases lining up with TRBD2. This TCR came from a woman between 55 and 75 years old with acute COVID-19. Input material: PBMCs or T cells enriched from blood (not recorded which). CDR3 protein: CASSQSRGGRPYNEQFF. The CDR3, as DNA: TGTGCCAGCAGCCAATCACGGGGCGGGAGACCGTACAATGAGCAGTTCTTC.